The clone carrying this T cell receptor (beta chain) occurred a few times. Combining a sample-barcoded 5' primer with a J-beta primer mix, a second PCR ran for 7 to 11 cycles. TCRdb analysed the 5' RACE reads with MiXCR anew, one entry per CDR3 protein. The sample consists of approximately 600,000 distinct CDR3 sequences, around 54% of them appearing once. This sample was included in a study of blood T cells in healthy people across ages. Germline V CDR1 and CDR2: SGHAT, FQNNGV. V gave up 5 bases and J gave up 2 bases, with 25 bases separating them. CDR3 length: 18 amino acids. The chain employs TRBV11-2 and TRBJ2-7, with D possibly being TRBD2 (6 bases). Sequenced input: blood. The origin of this receptor is a man in his sixties in good health. The CDR3 nucleotides read TGTGCCAGCAGCCCAATAACCCGAGGGAGGAGAGTCCCCTACGAGCAGTACTTC. Translated: CASSPITRGRRVPYEQYF.